The sequence of this T cell receptor (beta chain) was determined in a study of T cell responses to AZD1222 COVID-19 vaccine. Notes on this clone: Its antigen is undetermined.

Method: immunoSEQ multiplex PCR; TCRdb's copy keeps in-frame clones and lacks some. The sample shows under 150,000 clones, roughly 92% of them seen only once. Study-wide findings and caveats: Mostly white British, mostly female donors; authors suggested clonal diversity may be underestimated. Every sample of the repertoires postdated the peak T cell response.

V lost 7 bases and J 3 bases, leaving 14 bases between the germline ends. This CDR3 comprises 15 residues. CDR1 is SGHRS, CDR2 YFSETQ, per germline. The TCR sequence derives from an adult who received the AZD1222 COVID-19 vaccine. The V and J genes are TRBV5-1 and TRBJ1-6; D is possibly TRBD1 (5 bases). Source: peripheral blood, taken 28 days after the second AZD1222 dose. The CDR3 DNA reads TGCGCCAGCCAACTGGGGACGGTCTATAATTCACCCCTCCACTTT. Protein sequence: CASQLGTVYNSPLHF.